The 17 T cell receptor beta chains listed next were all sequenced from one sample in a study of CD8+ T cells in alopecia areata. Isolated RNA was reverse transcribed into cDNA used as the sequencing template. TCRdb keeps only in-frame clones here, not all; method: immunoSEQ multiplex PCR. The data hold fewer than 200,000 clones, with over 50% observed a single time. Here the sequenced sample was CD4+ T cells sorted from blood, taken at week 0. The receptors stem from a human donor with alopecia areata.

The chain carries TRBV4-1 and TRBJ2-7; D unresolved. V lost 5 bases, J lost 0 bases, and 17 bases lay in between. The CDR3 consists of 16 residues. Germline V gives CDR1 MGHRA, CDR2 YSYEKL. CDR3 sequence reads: CASSKMGRASSYEQYF. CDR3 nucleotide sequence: TGCGCCAGCAGCAAAATGGGCCGGGCCTCCTCCTACGAGCAGTACTTC.

In DNA form, the CDR3 reads TGCGCCAGCAGCCAGGACCCGGGAGGGAGAGAGACCCAGTACTTC. This translates into CASSQDPGGRETQYF. The V gene is TRBV5-1, the J gene TRBJ2-5; 8 bases fit TRBD2. V shed 4 bases and J 4 bases; nucleotides not matched to a gene: 9. In germline, CDR1 is SGHRS, CDR2 YFSETQ. This CDR3 is built from 15 residues.

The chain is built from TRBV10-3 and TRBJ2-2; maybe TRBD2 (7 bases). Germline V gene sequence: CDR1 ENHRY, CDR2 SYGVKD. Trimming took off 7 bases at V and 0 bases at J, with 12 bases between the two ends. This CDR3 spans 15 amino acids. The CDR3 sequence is CAIKAGASNTGELFF. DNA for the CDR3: TGTGCCATCAAGGCGGGGGCCTCGAACACCGGGGAGCTGTTTTTT.

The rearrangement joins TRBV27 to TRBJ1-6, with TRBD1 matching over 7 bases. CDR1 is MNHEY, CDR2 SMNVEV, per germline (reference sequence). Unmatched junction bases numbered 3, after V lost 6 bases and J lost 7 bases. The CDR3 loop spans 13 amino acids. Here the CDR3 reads CASRGQMNSPLHF. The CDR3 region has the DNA TGTGCCAGCAGGGGACAGATGAATTCACCCCTCCACTTT.

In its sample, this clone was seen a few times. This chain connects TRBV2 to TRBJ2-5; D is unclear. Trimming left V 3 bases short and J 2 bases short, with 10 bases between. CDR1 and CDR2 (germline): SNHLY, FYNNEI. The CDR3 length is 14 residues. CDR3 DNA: TGTGCCAGCAGTGATTGGATCTCGCAAGAGACCCAGTACTTC. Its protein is CASSDWISQETQYF.

CDR3 coding DNA: TGTGCCAGCAGCTTACGGCCAGGGGGCTACGAGCAGTACTTC. It yields the protein CASSLRPGGYEQYF. V gene TRBV7-3 combines with J gene TRBJ2-7, with TRBD1 matching 7 bases. Germline V CDR1 and CDR2: SGHTA, FQGTGA. After removal of 2 bases from V and 3 bases from J, the junction contained 4 bases not matched to a gene. CDR3 length: 14 residues.

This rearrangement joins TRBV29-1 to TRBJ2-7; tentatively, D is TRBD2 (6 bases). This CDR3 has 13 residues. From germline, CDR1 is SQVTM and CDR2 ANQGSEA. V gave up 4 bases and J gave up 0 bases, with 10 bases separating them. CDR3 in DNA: TGCAGCGTTGTTGCGGGGACCTCCTACGAGCAGTACTTC. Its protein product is CSVVAGTSYEQYF.

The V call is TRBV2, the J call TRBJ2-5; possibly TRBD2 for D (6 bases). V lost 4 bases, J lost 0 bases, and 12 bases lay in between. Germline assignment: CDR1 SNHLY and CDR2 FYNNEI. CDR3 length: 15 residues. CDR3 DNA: TGTGCCAGCAGTGGGACGCGGGGCAACCAAGAGACCCAGTACTTC. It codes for CASSGTRGNQETQYF.

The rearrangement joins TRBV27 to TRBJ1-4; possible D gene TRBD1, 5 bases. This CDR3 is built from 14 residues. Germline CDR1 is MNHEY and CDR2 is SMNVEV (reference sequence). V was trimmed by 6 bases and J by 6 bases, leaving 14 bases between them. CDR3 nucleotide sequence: TGTGCCAGCAGCCCAGGGTTTGTGGATGAAAAACTGTTTTTT. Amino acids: CASSPGFVDEKLFF. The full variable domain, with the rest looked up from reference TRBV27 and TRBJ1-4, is EAQVTQNPRYLITVTGKKLTVTCSQNMNHEYMSWYRQDPGLGLRQIYYSMNVEVTDKGDVPEGYKVSRKEKRNFPLILESPSPNQTSLYFCASSPGFVDEKLFFGSGTQLSVL.

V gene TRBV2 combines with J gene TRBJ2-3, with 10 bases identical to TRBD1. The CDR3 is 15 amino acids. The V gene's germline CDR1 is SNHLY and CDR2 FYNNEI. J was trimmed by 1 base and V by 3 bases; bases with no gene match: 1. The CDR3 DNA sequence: TGTGCCAGCAGTGACGGGACAGGGGGCACAGATACGCAGTATTTT. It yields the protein CASSDGTGGTDTQYF. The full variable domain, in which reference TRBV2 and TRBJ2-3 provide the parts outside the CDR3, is EPEVTQTPSHQVTQMGQEVILRCVPISNHLYFYWYRQILGQKVEFLVSFYNNEISEKSEIFDDQFSVERPDGSNFTLKIRSTKLEDSAMYFCASSDGTGGTDTQYFGPGTRLTVL.

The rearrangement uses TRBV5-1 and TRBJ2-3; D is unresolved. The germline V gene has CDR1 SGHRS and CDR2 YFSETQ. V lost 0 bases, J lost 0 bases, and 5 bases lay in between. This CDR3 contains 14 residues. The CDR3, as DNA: TGCGCCAGCAGCTTGGGGAGTAGCACAGATACGCAGTATTTT. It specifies CASSLGSSTDTQYF.

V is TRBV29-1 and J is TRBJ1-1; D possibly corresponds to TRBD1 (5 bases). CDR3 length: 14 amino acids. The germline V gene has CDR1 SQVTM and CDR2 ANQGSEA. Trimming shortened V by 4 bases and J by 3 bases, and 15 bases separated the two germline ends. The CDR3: CSVALLREDTEAFF. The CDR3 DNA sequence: TGCAGCGTTGCACTCCTCAGGGAGGACACTGAAGCTTTCTTT.

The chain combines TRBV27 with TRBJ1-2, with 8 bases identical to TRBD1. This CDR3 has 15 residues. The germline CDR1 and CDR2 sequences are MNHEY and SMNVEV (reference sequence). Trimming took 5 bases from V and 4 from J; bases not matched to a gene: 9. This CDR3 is CASSNAVTGAYGYTF. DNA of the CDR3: TGTGCCAGCAGTAACGCTGTGACAGGGGCCTATGGCTACACCTTC.

The CDR3 region is CASRGQMTDTQYF. CDR3 bases: TGTGCCAGCAGAGGACAGATGACAGATACGCAGTATTTT. The chain uses TRBV7-9 and TRBJ2-3, with D possibly matching TRBD1 (6 bases). Trimming shortened V by 6 bases and J by 3 bases, and 10 bases separated the two germline ends. The germline gives CDR1 SEHNR, CDR2 FQNEAQ (reference sequence). The CDR3 runs 13 residues.

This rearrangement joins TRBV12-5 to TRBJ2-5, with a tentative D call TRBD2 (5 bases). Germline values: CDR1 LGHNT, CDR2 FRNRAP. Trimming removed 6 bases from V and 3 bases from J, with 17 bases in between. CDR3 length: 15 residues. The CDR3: CASGKTNPGEETQYF. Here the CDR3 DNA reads TGTGCTAGTGGAAAGACTAACCCTGGGGAAGAGACCCAGTACTTC.

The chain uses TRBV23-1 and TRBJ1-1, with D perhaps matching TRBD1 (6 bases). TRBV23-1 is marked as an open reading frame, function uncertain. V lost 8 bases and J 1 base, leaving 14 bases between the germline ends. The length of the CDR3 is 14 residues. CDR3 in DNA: TGCGCCAGCCGATCGAGGACAGCGAACACTGAAGCTTTCTTT. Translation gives CASRSRTANTEAFF.

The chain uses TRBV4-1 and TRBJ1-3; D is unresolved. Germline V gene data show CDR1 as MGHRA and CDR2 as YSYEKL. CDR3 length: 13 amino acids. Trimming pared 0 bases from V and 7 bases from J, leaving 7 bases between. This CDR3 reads CASSQDRRNTIYF. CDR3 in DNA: TGCGCCAGCAGCCAAGATCGCCGTAACACCATATATTTT.